One sample yielded the 15 T cell receptor beta chains listed below, sequenced in a study of CD4 T cells in relation to SARS-CoV-2 and coronaviruses. Here immunoSEQ multiplex PCR was the method, and the copy in TCRdb shows in-frame clones only, minus some. The top ten clones hold approximately 15% of a sample with approximately 25,000 clones, roughly four fifths of them seen once. No antigens are known for them. Unexposed donor CD4+ T cells date from about 2011-2019, before the COVID-19 pandemic. The cells were cultured for over eight days before CD4+ T cells were isolated. Material: CD4+ T cells from PBMCs, cultured in vitro. The receptor source for this set is a human donor in good health.

This clone occurred a few times. V is TRBV9 and J is TRBJ1-1; possibly TRBD1 for D (6 bases). The V and J ends lost 5 bases and 0 bases respectively, with 14 bases between them. The CDR3 consists of 15 residues. Germline CDR1 and CDR2: SGDLS and YYNGEE. CDR3 amino acids: CASSHRGGLNTEAFF. The CDR3 nucleotides are TGTGCCAGCAGTCATAGAGGGGGTTTGAACACTGAAGCTTTCTTT.

The V call is TRBV10-3, the J call TRBJ1-2, with unresolved D. V was shortened by 5 bases and J by 2 bases, with 9 bases between the two germline ends. CDR1 and CDR2 from the germline V gene are ENHRY and SYGVKD. This CDR3 region has 13 residues. CDR3 sequence: CAISPGENYGYTF. CDR3 sequence (DNA): TGTGCCATCAGTCCTGGAGAGAACTATGGCTACACCTTC.

This chain joins TRBV7-2 and TRBJ2-3, with 7 nucleotides matching TRBD2. The junction had 22 bases not matched to a gene; V was cut back by 5 bases and J by 8 bases. The CDR3 contains 18 residues. Germline V CDR1 and CDR2: SGHTA, FQGNSA. The CDR3 region has the DNA TGTGCCAGCAGCCCGATCGGACCGGGACTACAACCTCGCGGTACGCAGTATTTT. It encodes CASSPIGPGLQPRGTQYF.

V is TRBV5-6 and J is TRBJ1-1; TRBD1 matches 9 bases. This CDR3 has 12 residues. Trimming at V came to 1 base and at J to 13 bases, leaving 5 bases not matched to a gene. Germline-derived CDR1 and CDR2 are SGHDT and YYEEEE. The CDR3 bases are TGTGCCAGCAGCTTGTACAGGGGGCTTGTTTTCTTT. Translating it yields CASSLYRGLVFF.

The chain carries TRBV9 and TRBJ2-3, with D tentatively TRBD1 (6 bases). V lost 0 bases and J lost 0, with 14 bases in between. Germline loops: CDR1 SGDLS, CDR2 YYNGEE. The CDR3 length is 17 residues. CDR3 residues: CASSVVGGPPSTDTQYF. Written as DNA, the CDR3 is TGTGCCAGCAGCGTAGTAGGGGGACCCCCTAGCACAGATACGCAGTATTTT.

The chain is built from TRBV7-2 and TRBJ2-5, with D possibly matching TRBD2 (5 bases). The CDR3 totals 14 residues. V was cut by 5 bases and J by 0 bases, with 10 bases left in between. The germline gives CDR1 SGHTA, CDR2 FQGNSA. The CDR3 is CASSDGVNQETQYF. DNA of the CDR3: TGTGCCAGCAGCGACGGGGTAAACCAAGAGACCCAGTACTTC.

The chain joins TRBV6-2 or TRBV6-3 to TRBJ2-2, with a tentative D call TRBD1 (6 bases). V was cut by 6 bases and J by 6 bases, with 8 bases left in between. CDR1 and CDR2 from the germline V gene are MNHEY and SVGEGT. The CDR3 contains 12 residues. CDR3 loop: CASSTGPGELFF. In DNA, the CDR3 is TGTGCCAGCAGCACAGGGCCCGGGGAGCTGTTTTTT.

The CDR3, as DNA: TGTGCCAGCAGCCGCGGACTAGCGGGAGAAGGTGAGCAGTTCTTC. This codes for CASSRGLAGEGEQFF. The chain joins TRBV6-2 or TRBV6-3 to TRBJ2-1; 13 bases align to TRBD2. Germline V gives CDR1 MNHEY, CDR2 SVGEGT. The CDR3 extends over 15 amino acids. Losses at the gene ends were 6 bases for V and 9 bases for J; bases not matched to a gene: 8.

The V call is TRBV5-1, the J call TRBJ1-1; a weak D match, TRBD1 (5 bases). This CDR3 is 14 amino acids long. Germline CDR1 is SGHRS and CDR2 is YFSETQ. Trimming shortened V by 5 bases and J by 3 bases, and 14 bases separated the two germline ends. The CDR3: CASSPGGGDTEAFF. In DNA, the CDR3 is TGCGCCAGCAGTCCCGGCGGAGGGGACACTGAAGCTTTCTTT.

The J gene is TRBJ1-5, the V gene TRBV19, with 7 bases lining up with TRBD1. The CDR3 consists of 17 residues. J gave up 0 bases and V 8 bases, and 13 bases lay outside the gene matches. CDR1 is LNHDA, CDR2 SQIVND, per germline (reference sequence). Here the CDR3 reads CASSSGTATHSNQPQHF. The CDR3 coding sequence is TGTGCCAGTTCCTCCGGGACAGCTACTCATAGCAATCAGCCCCAGCATTTT.

V is TRBV6-6 and J is TRBJ2-5; D may match TRBD1 or TRBD2 (5 bases each). CDR3 length: 14 residues. Trimming shortened V by 4 bases and J by 5 bases, and 14 bases separated the two germline ends. The germline gives CDR1 MNHNY, CDR2 SVGAGI (reference sequence). The CDR3 nucleotides read TGTGCCAGCAGTTGGGACCCCCGAGAGGAGACCCAGTACTTC. This gives the protein CASSWDPREETQYF.

The table lists this clone with a count of one. This chain uses TRBV5-1 with TRBJ2-3, with TRBD2 matching 10 bases. CDR1 and CDR2 from the germline V gene are SGHRS and YFSETQ. With 4 bases clipped from V and 2 bases from J, the junction kept 4 bases outside the gene matches. This CDR3 region has 15 residues. The CDR3 loop reads CASSQGLAHTDTQYF. The CDR3 nucleotides read TGCGCCAGCAGCCAGGGACTAGCGCACACAGATACGCAGTATTTT.

The chain employs TRBV20-1 and TRBJ2-5; tentatively, D is TRBD2 (6 bases). CDR1 is DFQATT, CDR2 SNEGSKA, per germline (reference sequence). Trimming removed 6 bases at V and 3 bases at J, with 11 bases between. The CDR3 length is 12 residues. As DNA, the CDR3 is TGCAGTGCGAGTAGCGGAAAAGAGACCCAGTACTTC. Protein sequence: CSASSGKETQYF.

V is TRBV2 and J is TRBJ2-7; 8 nucleotides line up with TRBD2. The CDR3 length is 15 residues. Germline-derived CDR1 and CDR2 are SNHLY and FYNNEI. The V gene end was trimmed by 1 base and the J gene end by 2 bases; junction bases not matched to a gene: 4. CDR3: CASSEGRAGAYEQYF. Here the CDR3 DNA reads TGTGCCAGCAGTGAAGGGAGAGCGGGGGCCTACGAGCAGTACTTC.

The rearrangement uses TRBV10-3 and TRBJ2-1, with 10 nucleotides matching TRBD2. Germline V gives CDR1 ENHRY, CDR2 SYGVKD. The CDR3 spans 15 residues. The J segment lost 7 bases and the V segment lost 9 bases, leaving 12 bases of the junction unmatched. CDR3 residues: CAIRKSGRAGNEQFF. DNA for the CDR3: TGTGCCATTAGAAAAAGCGGGAGGGCCGGTAATGAGCAGTTCTTC.